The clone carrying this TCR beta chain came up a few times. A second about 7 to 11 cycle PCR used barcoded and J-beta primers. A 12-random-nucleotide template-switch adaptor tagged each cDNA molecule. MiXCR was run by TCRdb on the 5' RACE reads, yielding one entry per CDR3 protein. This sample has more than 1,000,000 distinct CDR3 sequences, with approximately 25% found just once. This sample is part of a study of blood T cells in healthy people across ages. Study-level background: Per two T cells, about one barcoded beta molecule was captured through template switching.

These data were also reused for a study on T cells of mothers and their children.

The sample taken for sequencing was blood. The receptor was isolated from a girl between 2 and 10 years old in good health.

CDR3 sequence reads: CASSLIGGGGELFF. The CDR3 nucleotides read TGTGCCAGCAGCTTAATCGGCGGGGGCGGGGAGCTGTTTTTT. The chain combines TRBV7-3 with TRBJ2-2; 7 nucleotides match TRBD2. Germline V gives CDR1 SGHTA, CDR2 FQGTGA. Trimming took 1 base from V and 7 from J; bases not matched to a gene: 3. CDR3 length equals 14 residues.